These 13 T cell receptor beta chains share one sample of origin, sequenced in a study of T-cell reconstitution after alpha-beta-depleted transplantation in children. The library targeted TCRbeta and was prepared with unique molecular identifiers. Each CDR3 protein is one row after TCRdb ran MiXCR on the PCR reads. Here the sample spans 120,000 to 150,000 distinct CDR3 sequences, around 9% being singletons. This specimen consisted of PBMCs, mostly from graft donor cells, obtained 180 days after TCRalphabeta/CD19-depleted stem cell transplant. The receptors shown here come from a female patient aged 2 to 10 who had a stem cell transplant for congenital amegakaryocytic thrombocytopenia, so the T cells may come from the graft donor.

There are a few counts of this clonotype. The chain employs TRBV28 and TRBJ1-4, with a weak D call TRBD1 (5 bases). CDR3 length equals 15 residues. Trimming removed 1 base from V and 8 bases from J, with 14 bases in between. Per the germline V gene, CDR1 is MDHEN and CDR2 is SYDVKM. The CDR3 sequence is CASSLFVGLWEKLFF. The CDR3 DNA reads TGTGCCAGCAGTTTATTTGTGGGGCTTTGGGAAAAACTGTTTTTT.

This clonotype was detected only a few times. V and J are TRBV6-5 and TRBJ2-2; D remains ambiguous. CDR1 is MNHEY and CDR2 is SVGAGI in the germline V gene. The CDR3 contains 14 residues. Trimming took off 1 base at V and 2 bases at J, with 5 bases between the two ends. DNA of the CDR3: TGTGCCAGCAGTTACTACCCAAACACCGGGGAGCTGTTTTTT. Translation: CASSYYPNTGELFF.

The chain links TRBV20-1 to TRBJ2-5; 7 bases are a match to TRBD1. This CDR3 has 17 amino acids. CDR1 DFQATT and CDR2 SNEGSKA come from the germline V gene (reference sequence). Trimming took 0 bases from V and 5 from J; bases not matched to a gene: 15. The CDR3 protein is CSARDLFRQGVWETQYF. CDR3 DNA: TGCAGTGCTAGAGATCTGTTCAGGCAGGGGGTGTGGGAGACCCAGTACTTC.

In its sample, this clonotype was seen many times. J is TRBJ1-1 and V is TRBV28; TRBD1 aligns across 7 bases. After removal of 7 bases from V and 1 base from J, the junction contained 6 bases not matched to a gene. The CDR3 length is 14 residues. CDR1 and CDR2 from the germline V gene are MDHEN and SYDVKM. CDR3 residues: CASKMTGWNTEAFF. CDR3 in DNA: TGTGCCAGCAAAATGACAGGGTGGAACACTGAAGCTTTCTTT.

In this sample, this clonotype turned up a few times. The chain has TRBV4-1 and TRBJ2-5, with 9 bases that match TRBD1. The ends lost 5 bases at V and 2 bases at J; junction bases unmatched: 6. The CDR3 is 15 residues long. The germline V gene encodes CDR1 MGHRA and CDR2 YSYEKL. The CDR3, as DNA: TGCGCCAGCAGCTCACCTGGGACAGGGCAAGAGACCCAGTACTTC. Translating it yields CASSSPGTGQETQYF.

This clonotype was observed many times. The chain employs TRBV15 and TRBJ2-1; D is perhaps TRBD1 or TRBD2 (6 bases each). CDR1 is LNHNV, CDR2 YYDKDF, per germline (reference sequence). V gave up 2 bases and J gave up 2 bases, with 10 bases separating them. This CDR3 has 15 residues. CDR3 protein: CATSRPRGAYNEQFF. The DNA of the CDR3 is TGTGCCACCAGCAGACCTAGGGGGGCCTACAATGAGCAGTTCTTC.

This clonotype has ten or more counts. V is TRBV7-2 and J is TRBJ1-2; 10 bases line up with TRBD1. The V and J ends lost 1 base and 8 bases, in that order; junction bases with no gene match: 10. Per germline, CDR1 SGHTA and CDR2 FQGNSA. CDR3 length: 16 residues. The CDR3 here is CASSLGPGQGIRGYTF. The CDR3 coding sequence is TGTGCCAGCAGCTTAGGTCCGGGACAGGGGATACGAGGCTACACCTTC.

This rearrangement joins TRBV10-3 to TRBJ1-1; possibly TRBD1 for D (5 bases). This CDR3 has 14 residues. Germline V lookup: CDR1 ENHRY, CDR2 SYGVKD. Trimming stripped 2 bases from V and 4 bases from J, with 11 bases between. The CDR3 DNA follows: TGTGCCATCAGTGAGGGCCAGGGACGCACTGAAGCTTTCTTT. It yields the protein CAISEGQGRTEAFF.

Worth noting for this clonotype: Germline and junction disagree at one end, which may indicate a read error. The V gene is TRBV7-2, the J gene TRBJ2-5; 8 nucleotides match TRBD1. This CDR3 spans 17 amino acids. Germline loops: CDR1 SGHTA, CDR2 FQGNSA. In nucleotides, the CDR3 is TGTGCCAGCAGCTTAGGAGGTCAAAGGACAGGGTTAGAGCCCCAGTACTTC. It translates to CASSLGGQRTGLEPQYF.

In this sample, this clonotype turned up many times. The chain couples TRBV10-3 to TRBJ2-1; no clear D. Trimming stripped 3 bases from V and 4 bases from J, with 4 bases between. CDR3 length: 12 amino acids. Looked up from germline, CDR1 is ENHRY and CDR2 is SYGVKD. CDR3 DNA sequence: TGTGCCATCAGTGAATCTTACAATGAGCAGTTCTTC. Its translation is CAISESYNEQFF.

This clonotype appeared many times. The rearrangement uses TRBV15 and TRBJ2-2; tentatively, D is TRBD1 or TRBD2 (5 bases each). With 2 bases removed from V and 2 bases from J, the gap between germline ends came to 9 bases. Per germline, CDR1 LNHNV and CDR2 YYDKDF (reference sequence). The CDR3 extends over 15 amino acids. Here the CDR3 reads CATSRRDPNTGELFF. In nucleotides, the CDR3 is TGTGCCACCAGCAGACGGGACCCAAACACCGGGGAGCTGTTTTTT.

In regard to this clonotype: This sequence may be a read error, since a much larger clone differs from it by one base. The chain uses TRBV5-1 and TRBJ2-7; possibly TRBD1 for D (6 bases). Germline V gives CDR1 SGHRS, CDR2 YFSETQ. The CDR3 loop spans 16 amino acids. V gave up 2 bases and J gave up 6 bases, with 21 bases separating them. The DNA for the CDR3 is TGCGCCAGCAGCTTTGGGATGCGACAGGCCGACTCCGAGCAGTACTTC. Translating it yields CASSFGMRQADSEQYF.

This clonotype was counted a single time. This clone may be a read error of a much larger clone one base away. The chain's CDR3 is CASSPPGGYSQYF. CDR3 bases: TGTGCCAGCAGCCCCCCCGGGGGATACAGTCAGTACTTC. V gene TRBV5-6 combines with J gene TRBJ2-4; a possible D gene is TRBD2 (6 bases). This CDR3 contains 13 residues. Deletions cut 4 bases from V and 12 bases from J, with 17 bases between. Germline CDR1 SGHDT, CDR2 YYEEEE. Complete variable domain (other parts from reference TRBV5-6 and TRBJ2-4): DAGVTQSPTHLIKTRGQQVTLRCSPKSGHDTVSWYQQALGQGPQFIFQYYEEEERQRGNFPDRFSGHQFPNYSSELNVNALLLGDSALYLCASSPPGGYSQYFGAGTRLSVL.